These 16 T cell receptor beta chains came from one sample sequenced in a study of response to subunit inactivated influenza vaccine. TCRdb passed the RT-PCR reads through MiXCR, listing each CDR3 protein once. The repertoire holds some 600,000 distinct CDR3 sequences, with 12% to 15% as singletons. This sample comprised PBMCs from blood, obtained less than 15 days before vaccination. These receptors were collected from a man aged 45 to 65 who received an inactivated influenza vaccine.

This clonotype occurred a few times. The chain uses TRBV20-1 and TRBJ1-5, with TRBD1 identical over 10 bases. CDR3 length equals 16 residues. CDR1 and CDR2 from the germline V gene are DFQATT and SNEGSKA (reference sequence). The V and J ends lost 3 bases and 6 bases, in that order; junction bases with no gene match: 11. This CDR3 reads CSARGKPGQGTQPQHF. DNA for the CDR3: TGCAGTGCTAGGGGAAAACCGGGACAGGGGACTCAGCCCCAGCATTTT.

This clonotype was counted between two and nine times. V gene TRBV20-1 combines with J gene TRBJ2-3; D perhaps matches TRBD2 (5 bases). V was shortened by 5 bases and J by 1 base, with 13 bases between the two germline ends. CDR1 is DFQATT and CDR2 is SNEGSKA in the germline V gene (reference sequence). The CDR3 spans 14 residues. The CDR3 DNA follows: TGCAGTGCTTTACTGGGGAGAGGCACAGATACGCAGTATTTT. It is translated as CSALLGRGTDTQYF.

On this clonotype itself: Possible read error: a much larger clone is one base away. The rearrangement uses TRBV4-2 and TRBJ2-1, with 7 bases aligning to TRBD2. The CDR3 extends over 15 amino acids. The trim removed 3 bases at V and 6 bases at J, leaving 8 bases unmatched. Germline V gene sequence: CDR1 LGHNA, CDR2 YNFKEQ. DNA for the CDR3: TGTGCCAGCAGCCAGGTACTAGCGTTAAGCAATGAGCAGTTCTTC. Its protein is CASSQVLALSNEQFF.

J is TRBJ2-5 and V is TRBV9; 7 nucleotides match TRBD1. The CDR3 runs to 14 residues. After removal of 4 bases from V and 5 bases from J, the junction contained 8 bases not matched to a gene. The germline V gene has CDR1 SGDLS and CDR2 YYNGEE. The CDR3 loop is CASSRQGWTETQYF. The CDR3 nucleotides read TGTGCCAGCAGCAGACAGGGATGGACGGAGACCCAGTACTTC.

This clonotype was picked up a small number of times. The chain carries TRBV7-9 and TRBJ1-5, with D possibly TRBD1 on 6 matching bases. There are 15 residues in the CDR3. Germline CDR1 and CDR2: SEHNR and FQNEAQ (reference sequence). With 1 base removed from V and 7 bases from J, the gap between germline ends came to 14 bases. The CDR3 DNA sequence: TGTGCCAGCAGCTTAGACAGGGAAGCTTGGCAGCCCCAGCATTTT. Its protein product is CASSLDREAWQPQHF.

The rearrangement links TRBV7-2 to TRBJ1-1, with D unclear. CDR1 and CDR2 (germline): SGHTA, FQGNSA. The CDR3 sequence is 13 residues long. With 4 bases removed from V and 8 bases from J, the gap between germline ends came to 14 bases. The CDR3 protein is CASSSREGGEAFF. CDR3 sequence (DNA): TGTGCCAGCAGCTCCCGAGAGGGCGGAGAAGCTTTCTTT.

This sequence joins TRBV2 and TRBJ2-6; no definite D call. V was pared by 8 bases and J by 0 bases, with 11 bases between. Germline lookup yields CDR1 SNHLY and CDR2 FYNNEI. The CDR3 loop spans 15 amino acids. In DNA, the CDR3 is TGTGCCAGCTCGGCCCAGAGCTCTGGGGCCAACGTCCTGACTTTC. The encoded protein is CASSAQSSGANVLTF. Together with reference TRBV2 and TRBJ2-6, the CDR3 gives the full variable domain: EPEVTQTPSHQVTQMGQEVILRCVPISNHLYFYWYRQILGQKVEFLVSFYNNEISEKSEIFDDQFSVERPDGSNFTLKIRSTKLEDSAMYFCASSAQSSGANVLTFGAGSRLTVL.

This clonotype was detected many times. The chain carries TRBV7-9 and TRBJ2-2, with TRBD2 identical over 7 bases. Looked up from germline, CDR1 is SEHNR and CDR2 is FQNEAQ (reference sequence). Unmatched junction bases numbered 13, after V lost 4 bases and J lost 5 bases. The length of the CDR3 is 17 residues. This CDR3 is CASSSTRASGGTGELFF. In nucleotides, the CDR3 is TGTGCCAGCAGCTCGACTCGGGCTAGCGGAGGGACCGGGGAGCTGTTTTTT.

This chain joins TRBV6-2 or TRBV6-3 and TRBJ1-1, with TRBD1 as a possible D gene (5 bases). The CDR3 runs 13 residues. Trimming pared 2 bases from V and 4 bases from J, leaving 8 bases between. Per germline, CDR1 MNHEY and CDR2 SVGEGT. The CDR3 region is CASSYGASTEAFF. The CDR3 region has the DNA TGTGCCAGCAGTTACGGGGCCAGCACTGAAGCTTTCTTT.

This clonotype was detected a few times. The chain carries TRBV5-1 and TRBJ2-7, with D perhaps TRBD2 (6 bases). CDR3 length: 14 residues. Germline V gives CDR1 SGHRS, CDR2 YFSETQ. Between the trimmed V and J ends, which lost 5 bases and 1 base, there was a span of 13 bases. The CDR3 here is CASRWDWRSYEQYF. DNA of the CDR3: TGCGCCAGCAGATGGGACTGGAGATCCTACGAGCAGTACTTC.

The V gene is TRBV5-4, the J gene TRBJ2-3, with D possibly matching TRBD1 (6 bases). V was trimmed by 4 bases and J by 0 bases, leaving 12 bases between them. CDR1 is SGHNT and CDR2 is YYREEE in the germline V gene (reference sequence). The CDR3 length is 15 residues. The CDR3 DNA sequence: TGTGCCAGCAGCCACCAGGGGTTTAGCACAGATACGCAGTATTTT. It yields the protein CASSHQGFSTDTQYF.

The J gene is TRBJ1-5, the V gene TRBV19; a possible D gene is TRBD1 (5 bases). The CDR3 loop spans 15 amino acids. V gave up 3 bases and J gave up 5 bases, with 14 bases separating them. Germline values: CDR1 LNHDA, CDR2 SQIVND (reference sequence). Here the CDR3 reads CASSIGRVNHQPQHF. CDR3 sequence (DNA): TGTGCCAGTAGTATCGGCAGGGTCAATCATCAGCCCCAGCATTTT.

The chain has TRBV20-1 and TRBJ2-3, with D perhaps TRBD2 (6 bases). Per germline, CDR1 DFQATT and CDR2 SNEGSKA (reference sequence). This CDR3 has 15 residues. The ends were cut back, 2 bases at V and 0 bases at J, with 12 bases in the middle. CDR3 DNA sequence: TGCAGTGCTAGACCCGGGAGCTCTAGCACAGATACGCAGTATTTT. This translates into CSARPGSSSTDTQYF.

The CDR3 nucleotides are TGTGCCAGCAGTGTAAGGGACAGGCCCTATGGCTACACCTTC. Translating it yields CASSVRDRPYGYTF. The J gene is TRBJ1-2, the V gene TRBV6-1, with TRBD1 identical over 8 bases. The CDR3 is made up of 14 amino acids. Per the germline V gene, CDR1 is MNHNS and CDR2 is SASEGT. The ends lost 4 bases at V and 4 bases at J; junction bases unmatched: 5.

The chain couples TRBV28 to TRBJ2-1, with D perhaps TRBD1 (6 bases). Germline lookup yields CDR1 MDHEN and CDR2 SYDVKM. V dropped 11 bases and J dropped 5 bases, with 22 bases sitting between them. The CDR3 spans 15 residues. In DNA, the CDR3 is TGTGCCTCCCACTCCGGGACAAACACAAACAATGAGCAGTTCTTC. It is translated as CASHSGTNTNNEQFF.

This chain joins TRBV6-1 and TRBJ2-1, with D perhaps being TRBD1 or TRBD2 (5 bases each). V dropped 10 bases and J dropped 4 bases, with 14 bases sitting between them. Looked up from germline, CDR1 is MNHNS and CDR2 is SASEGT. This CDR3 is 13 amino acids long. For the CDR3, the DNA is TGTGCCAACCCGGGACCACTATACAATGAGCAGTTCTTC. Amino acids: CANPGPLYNEQFF.